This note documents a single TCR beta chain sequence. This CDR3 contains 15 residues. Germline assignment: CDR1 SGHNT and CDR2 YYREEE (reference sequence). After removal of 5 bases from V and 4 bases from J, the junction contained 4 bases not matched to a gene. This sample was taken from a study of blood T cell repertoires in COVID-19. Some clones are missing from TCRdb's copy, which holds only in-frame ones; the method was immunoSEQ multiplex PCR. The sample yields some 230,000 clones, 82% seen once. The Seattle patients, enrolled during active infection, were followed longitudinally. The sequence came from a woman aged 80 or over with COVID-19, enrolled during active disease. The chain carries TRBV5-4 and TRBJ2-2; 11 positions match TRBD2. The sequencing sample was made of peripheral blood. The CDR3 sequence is CASRKGTSGTGELFF. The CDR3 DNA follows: TGTGCCAGCAGGAAAGGGACTAGCGGCACCGGGGAGCTGTTTTTT.